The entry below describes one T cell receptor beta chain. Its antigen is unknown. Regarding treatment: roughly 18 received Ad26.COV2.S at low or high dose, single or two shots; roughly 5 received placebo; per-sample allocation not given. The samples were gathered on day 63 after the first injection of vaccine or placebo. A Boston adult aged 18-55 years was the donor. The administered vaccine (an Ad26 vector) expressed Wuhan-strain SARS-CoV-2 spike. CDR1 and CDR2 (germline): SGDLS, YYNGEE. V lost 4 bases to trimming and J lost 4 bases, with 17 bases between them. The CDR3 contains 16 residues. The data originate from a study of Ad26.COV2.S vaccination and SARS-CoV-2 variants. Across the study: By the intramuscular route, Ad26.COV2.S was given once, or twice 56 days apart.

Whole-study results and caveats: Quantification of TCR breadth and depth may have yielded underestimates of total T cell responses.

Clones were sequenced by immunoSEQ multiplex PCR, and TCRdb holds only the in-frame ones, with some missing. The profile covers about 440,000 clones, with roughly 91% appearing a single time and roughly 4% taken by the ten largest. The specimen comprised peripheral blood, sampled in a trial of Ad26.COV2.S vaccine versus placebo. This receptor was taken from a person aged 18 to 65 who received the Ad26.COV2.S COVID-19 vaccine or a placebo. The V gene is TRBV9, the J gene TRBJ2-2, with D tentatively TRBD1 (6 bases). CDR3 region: CASSSRQDPGTGELFF. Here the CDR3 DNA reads TGTGCCAGCAGCTCCCGACAGGACCCTGGCACCGGGGAGCTGTTTTTT.